The rows below give T cell receptor beta chains drawn from one sample of a study of T cells in Graves' hyperthyroidism and ophthalmopathy. One entry per CDR3 protein results from TCRdb running MiXCR on the multiplex PCR reads. The sample lists about 250,000 distinct CDR3 sequences, roughly 22% occurring once. Sequencing used blood. These receptors all come from a woman aged 40 to 50 with Graves' ophthalmopathy. CDR3s include the opening cysteine and the closing phenylalanine or tryptophan. Fields, in order: CDR3 length, J gene, clone size, D gene, V gene, CDR3 protein, CDR3 DNA. D genes are given only for firm matches. Size is omitted from some rows. Given values are once, few, many or a class for expanded clones.

>14|TRBJ2-5|many|TRBD2|TRBV2
CASSDWEGPETQYF
TGTGCCAGCAGTGACTGGGAGGGCCCAGAGACCCAGTACTTC
>15|TRBJ1-5|many|TRBD1|TRBV20-1
CSASRRGQLDQPQHF
TGCAGTGCTAGTCGCAGGGGGCAGTTAGATCAGCCCCAGCATTTT
>11|TRBJ2-5|many|-|TRBV2
CASSVHETQYF
TGTGCCAGCAGTGTTCACGAGACCCAGTACTTC
>15|TRBJ1-5|many|-|TRBV10-3
CAISPKGTGNQPQHF
TGTGCCATCAGTCCTAAGGGGACGGGCAATCAGCCCCAGCATTTT
>13|TRBJ2-7|many|-|TRBV7-9
CATRTESPYEQYF
TGTGCCACCAGGACGGAGAGCCCCTACGAGCAGTACTTC
>17|TRBJ1-5|many|-|TRBV12-3/TRBV12-4
CASSLGFSVNSNQPQHF
TGTGCCAGCAGTTTAGGGTTCTCGGTCAATAGCAATCAGCCCCAGCATTTT
>15|TRBJ1-2|-|TRBD1|TRBV6-1
CASSDRTGGNYGYTF
TGTGCCAGCAGTGACAGGACAGGGGGCAACTATGGCTACACCTTC
>14|TRBJ1-3|many|-|TRBV5-1
CASNSGNFGNTIYF
TGCGCCAGCAACTCTGGGAACTTTGGAAACACCATATATTTT
>14|TRBJ1-1|-|TRBD1|TRBV12-3/TRBV12-4
CASRAGTGGFEAFF
TGTGCCAGCAGAGCCGGGACAGGGGGCTTCGAAGCTTTCTTT
>17|TRBJ2-5|many|-|TRBV15
CATSRDADGLWDETQYF
TGTGCCACCAGCAGAGATGCGGACGGTTTGTGGGATGAGACCCAGTACTTC
>16|TRBJ2-2|many|TRBD1|TRBV3-1
CASSPLRGSDTGELFF
TGTGCCAGCAGCCCCCTCAGGGGGTCGGACACCGGGGAGCTGTTTTTT
>13|TRBJ2-7|many|-|TRBV27
CASSLYNMDEQYF
TGTGCCAGCAGTTTATATAATATGGACGAGCAGTACTTC
>13|TRBJ1-3|many|-|TRBV5-1
CASSLEAGNYLHF
TGCGCCAGCAGCTTGGAGGCCGGTAACTATTTACATTTT
>16|TRBJ2-5|many|TRBD1|TRBV27
CASSRDRGGGQETQYF
TGTGCCAGCAGTCGCGACAGGGGTGGAGGTCAAGAGACCCAGTACTTC
>18|TRBJ2-2|many|-|TRBV6-4
CASFFGASKSGMTGELFF
TGTGCCAGCTTTTTCGGGGCTAGTAAAAGCGGTATGACCGGGGAGCTGTTTTTT
>16|TRBJ2-4|many|TRBD1|TRBV7-9
CASSEGTELVKNIQYF
TGTGCCAGCAGCGAGGGGACAGAACTAGTCAAAAACATTCAGTACTTC
>16|TRBJ2-2|few|-|TRBV18
CASSPASGANTGELFF
TGTGCCAGCTCACCTGCGTCAGGGGCGAACACCGGGGAGCTGTTTTTT
>16|TRBJ1-5|many|TRBD1|TRBV18
CASSPTGGNSNQPQHF
TGTGCCAGCTCCCCGACAGGGGGAAATAGCAATCAGCCCCAGCATTTT
>15|TRBJ2-7|once|-|TRBV28
CASIGSELLSYEQYF
TGTGCCAGCATAGGCAGCGAACTTCTCTCCTACGAGCAGTACTTC
>12|TRBJ2-5|many|-|TRBV7-7
CASSISGETQYF
TGTGCTAGCAGTATCAGTGGGGAGACCCAGTACTTC
>13|TRBJ1-5|many|-|TRBV30
CAWKGGGGQPQHF
TGTGCCTGGAAGGGGGGCGGGGGCCAGCCCCAGCATTTT
>12|TRBJ2-2|many|-|TRBV20-1
CSASWRTGELFF
TGCAGTGCTAGTTGGCGAACCGGGGAGCTGTTTTTT
>14|TRBJ1-1|-|TRBD1|TRBV28
CASINGGGWTEAFF
TGTGCCAGCATAAACGGAGGGGGCTGGACTGAAGCTTTCTTT
>16|TRBJ2-2|many|-|TRBV27
CASSKLVGPNTGELFF
TGTGCCAGCAGCAAACTAGTCGGTCCGAACACCGGGGAGCTGTTTTTT
>16|TRBJ1-5|few|-|TRBV3-1
CASSSPLGDSNQPQHF
TGTGCCAGCAGCTCCCCTCTGGGGGATAGCAATCAGCCCCAGCATTTT
>13|TRBJ2-5|once|-|TRBV12-3/TRBV12-4
CASTPDGEETQYF
TGTGCCAGCACCCCGGACGGCGAAGAGACCCAGTACTTC
>14|TRBJ2-5|-|-|TRBV12-3/TRBV12-4
CASNHPGGGETQYF
TGTGCCAGCAACCACCCAGGCGGCGGAGAGACCCAGTACTTC
>11|TRBJ2-5|many|-|TRBV29-1
CSVEGVGTQYF
TGCAGCGTTGAAGGAGTGGGGACCCAGTACTTC